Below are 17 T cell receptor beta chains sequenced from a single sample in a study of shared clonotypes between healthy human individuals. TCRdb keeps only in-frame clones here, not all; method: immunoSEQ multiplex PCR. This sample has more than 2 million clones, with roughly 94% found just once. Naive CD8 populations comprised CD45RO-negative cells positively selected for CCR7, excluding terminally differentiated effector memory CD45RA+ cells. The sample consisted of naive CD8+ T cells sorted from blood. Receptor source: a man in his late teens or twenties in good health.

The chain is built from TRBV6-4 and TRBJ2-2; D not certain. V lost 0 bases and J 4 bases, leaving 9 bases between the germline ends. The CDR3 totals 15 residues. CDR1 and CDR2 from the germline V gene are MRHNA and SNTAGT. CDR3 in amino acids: CASSDSIHLTGELFF. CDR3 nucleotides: TGTGCCAGCAGTGACTCGATTCACCTCACCGGGGAGCTGTTTTTT.

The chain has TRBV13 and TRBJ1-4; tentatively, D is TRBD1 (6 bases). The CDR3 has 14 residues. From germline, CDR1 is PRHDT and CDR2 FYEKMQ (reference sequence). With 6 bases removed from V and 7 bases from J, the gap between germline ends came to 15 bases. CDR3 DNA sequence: TGTGCCAGCAGTTTCACAGGGTGGGGTGAAAAACTGTTTTTT. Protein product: CASSFTGWGEKLFF.

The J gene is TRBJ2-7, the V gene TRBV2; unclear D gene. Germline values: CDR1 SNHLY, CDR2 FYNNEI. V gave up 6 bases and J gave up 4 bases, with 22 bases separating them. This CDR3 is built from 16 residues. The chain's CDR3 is CASRGMDGLGSYEQYF. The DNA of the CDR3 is TGTGCCAGCAGGGGTATGGACGGTCTAGGATCTTACGAGCAGTACTTC.

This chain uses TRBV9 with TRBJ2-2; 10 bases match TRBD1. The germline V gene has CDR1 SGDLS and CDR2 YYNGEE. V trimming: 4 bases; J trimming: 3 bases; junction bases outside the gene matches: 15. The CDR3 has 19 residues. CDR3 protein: CASSTSGTGALRYTGELFF. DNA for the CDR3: TGTGCCAGCAGCACTTCCGGGACAGGGGCCCTACGTTACACCGGGGAGCTGTTTTTT.

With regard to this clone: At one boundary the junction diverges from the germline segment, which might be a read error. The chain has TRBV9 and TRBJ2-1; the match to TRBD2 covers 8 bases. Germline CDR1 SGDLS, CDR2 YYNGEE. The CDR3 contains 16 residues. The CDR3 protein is CAGSETLGLAFNEQFF. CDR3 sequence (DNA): TGTGCCGGCAGCGAGACGTTAGGACTAGCCTTTAATGAGCAGTTCTTC.

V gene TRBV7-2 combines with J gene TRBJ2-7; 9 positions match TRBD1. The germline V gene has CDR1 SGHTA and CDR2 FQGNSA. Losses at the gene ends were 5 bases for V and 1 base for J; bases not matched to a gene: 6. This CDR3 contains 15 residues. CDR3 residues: CASSARDRASYEQYF. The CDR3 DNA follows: TGTGCCAGCAGCGCCCGGGACAGGGCATCCTACGAGCAGTACTTC.

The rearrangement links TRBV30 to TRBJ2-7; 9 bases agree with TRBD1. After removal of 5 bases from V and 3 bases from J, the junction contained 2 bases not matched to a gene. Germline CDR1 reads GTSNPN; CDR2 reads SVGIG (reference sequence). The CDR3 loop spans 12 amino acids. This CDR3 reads CAWDRGYYEQYF. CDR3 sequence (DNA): TGTGCCTGGGACAGGGGGTACTACGAGCAGTACTTC.

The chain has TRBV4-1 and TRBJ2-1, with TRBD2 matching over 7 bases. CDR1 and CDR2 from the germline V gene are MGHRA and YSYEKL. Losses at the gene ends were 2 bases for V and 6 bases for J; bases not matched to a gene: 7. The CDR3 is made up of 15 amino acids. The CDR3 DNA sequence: TGCGCCAGCAGCCAACTTGGACTAGAAGGCAATGAGCAGTTCTTC. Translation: CASSQLGLEGNEQFF.

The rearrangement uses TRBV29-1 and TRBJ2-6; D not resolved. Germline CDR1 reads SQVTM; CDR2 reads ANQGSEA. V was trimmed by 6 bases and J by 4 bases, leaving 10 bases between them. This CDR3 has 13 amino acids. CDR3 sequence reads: CSVYSSGANVLTF. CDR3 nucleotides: TGCAGCGTGTACTCGAGCGGGGCCAACGTCCTGACTTTC. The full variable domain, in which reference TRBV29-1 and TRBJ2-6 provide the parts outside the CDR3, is SAVISQKPSRDICQRGTSLTIQCQVDSQVTMMFWYRQQPGQSLTLIATANQGSEATYESGFVIDKFPISRPNLTFSTLTVSNMSPEDSSIYLCSVYSSGANVLTFGAGSRLTVL.

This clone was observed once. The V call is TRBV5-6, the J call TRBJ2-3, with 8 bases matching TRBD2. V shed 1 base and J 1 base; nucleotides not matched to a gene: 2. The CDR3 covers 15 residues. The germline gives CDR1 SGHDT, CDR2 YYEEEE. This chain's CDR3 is CASSLFGGGTDTQYF. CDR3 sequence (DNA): TGTGCCAGCAGCTTGTTCGGGGGGGGCACAGATACGCAGTATTTT.

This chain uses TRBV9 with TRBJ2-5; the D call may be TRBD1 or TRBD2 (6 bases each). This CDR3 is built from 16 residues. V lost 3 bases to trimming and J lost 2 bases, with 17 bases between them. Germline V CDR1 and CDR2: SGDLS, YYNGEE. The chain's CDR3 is CASSGNAGHTQETQYF. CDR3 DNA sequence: TGTGCCAGCAGCGGGAATGCGGGACACACACAAGAGACCCAGTACTTC.

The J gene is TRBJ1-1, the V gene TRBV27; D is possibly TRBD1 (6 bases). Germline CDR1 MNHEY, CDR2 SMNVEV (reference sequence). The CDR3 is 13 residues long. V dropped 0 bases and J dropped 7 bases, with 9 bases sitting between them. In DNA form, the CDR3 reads TGTGCCAGCAGTTTATCGATGGACAGTGAAGCTTTCTTT. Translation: CASSLSMDSEAFF.

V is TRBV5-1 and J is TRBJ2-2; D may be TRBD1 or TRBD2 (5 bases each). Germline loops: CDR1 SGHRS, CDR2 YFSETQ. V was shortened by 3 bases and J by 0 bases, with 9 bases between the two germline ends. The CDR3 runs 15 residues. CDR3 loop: CASSSGAPNTGELFF. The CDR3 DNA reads TGCGCCAGCAGCTCCGGGGCTCCGAACACCGGGGAGCTGTTTTTT.

The CDR3 DNA follows: TGTGCCAGCAGTGCGACCGGGACAGGGGTTAATCAGCCCCAGCATTTT. It encodes CASSATGTGVNQPQHF. The chain is built from TRBV28 and TRBJ1-5; 10 nucleotides align to TRBD1. The CDR3 extends over 16 amino acids. Germline CDR1 and CDR2: MDHEN and SYDVKM. The junction had 8 bases not matched to a gene; V was cut back by 5 bases and J by 4 bases.

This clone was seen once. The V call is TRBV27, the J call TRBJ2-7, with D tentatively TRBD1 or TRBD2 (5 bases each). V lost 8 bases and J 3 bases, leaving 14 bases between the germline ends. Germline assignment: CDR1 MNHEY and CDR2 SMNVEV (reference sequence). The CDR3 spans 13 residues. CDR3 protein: CASRRGSFYEQYF. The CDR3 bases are TGTGCCAGCCGACGGGGCAGCTTCTACGAGCAGTACTTC.

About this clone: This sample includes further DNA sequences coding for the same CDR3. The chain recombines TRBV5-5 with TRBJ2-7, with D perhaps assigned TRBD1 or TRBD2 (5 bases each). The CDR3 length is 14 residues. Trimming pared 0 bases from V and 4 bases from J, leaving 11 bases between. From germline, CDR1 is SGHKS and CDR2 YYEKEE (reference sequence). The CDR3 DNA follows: TGTGCCAGCAGCTTGGCAGGGACGGCATACGAGCAGTACTTC. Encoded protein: CASSLAGTAYEQYF.

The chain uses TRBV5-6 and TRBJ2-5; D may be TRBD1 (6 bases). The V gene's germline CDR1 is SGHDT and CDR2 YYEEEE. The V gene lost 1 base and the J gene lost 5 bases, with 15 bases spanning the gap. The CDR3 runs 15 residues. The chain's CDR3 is CASSLHVGDIETQYF. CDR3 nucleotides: TGTGCCAGCAGCTTGCACGTTGGGGACATTGAGACCCAGTACTTC.